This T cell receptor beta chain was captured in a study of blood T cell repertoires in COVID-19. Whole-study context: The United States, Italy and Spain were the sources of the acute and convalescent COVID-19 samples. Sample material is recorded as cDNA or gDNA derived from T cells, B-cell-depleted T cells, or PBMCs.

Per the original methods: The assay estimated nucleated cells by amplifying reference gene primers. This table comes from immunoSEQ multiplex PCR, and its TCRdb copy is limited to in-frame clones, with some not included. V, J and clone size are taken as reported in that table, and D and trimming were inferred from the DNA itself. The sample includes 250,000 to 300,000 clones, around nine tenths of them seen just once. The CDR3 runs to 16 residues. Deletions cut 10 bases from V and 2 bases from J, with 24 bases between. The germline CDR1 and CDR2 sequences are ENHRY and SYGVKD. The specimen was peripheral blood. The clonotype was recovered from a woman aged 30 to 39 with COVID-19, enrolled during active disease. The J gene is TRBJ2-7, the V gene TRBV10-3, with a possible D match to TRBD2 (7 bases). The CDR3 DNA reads TGTGCCACCCTATACATCGCGGGGGCGAAACCCTACGAGCAGTACTTC. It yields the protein CATLYIAGAKPYEQYF.